The present T cell receptor beta chain was sequenced within a study of T cell responses to AZD1222 COVID-19 vaccine. From germline, CDR1 is SEHNR and CDR2 FQNEAQ (reference sequence). CDR3 length equals 16 residues. With V trimmed by 2 bases and J by 6 bases, 11 bases remained unmatched. Profiling relied on immunoSEQ multiplex PCR, and the TCRdb table lists in-frame clones only, not all of them. Here the sample spans over 55,000 clones, around 84% being singletons. The sample consisted of peripheral blood, taken on day 0 of AZD1222 vaccination. This sequence was found in an adult in good health. The chain carries TRBV7-9 and TRBJ1-2; 8 positions match TRBD1. CDR3 DNA: TGTGCCAGCAGCTTAAAAGGACAGGGAGTTATAGATGGCTACACCTTC. Its protein product is CASSLKGQGVIDGYTF.